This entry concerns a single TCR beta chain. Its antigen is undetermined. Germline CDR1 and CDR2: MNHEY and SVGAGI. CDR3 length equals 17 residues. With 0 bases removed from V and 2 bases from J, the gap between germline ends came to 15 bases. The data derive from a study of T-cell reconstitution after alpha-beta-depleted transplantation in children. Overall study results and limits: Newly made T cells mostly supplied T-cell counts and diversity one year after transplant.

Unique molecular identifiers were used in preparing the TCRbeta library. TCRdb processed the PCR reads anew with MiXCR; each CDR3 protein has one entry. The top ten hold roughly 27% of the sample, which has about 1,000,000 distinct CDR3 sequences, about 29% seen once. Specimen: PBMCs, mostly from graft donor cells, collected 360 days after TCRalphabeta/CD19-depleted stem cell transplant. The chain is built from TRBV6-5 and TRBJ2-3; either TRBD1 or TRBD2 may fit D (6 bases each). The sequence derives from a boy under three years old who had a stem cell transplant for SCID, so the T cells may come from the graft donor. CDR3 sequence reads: CASSYSGRGPITDTQYF. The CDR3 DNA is TGTGCCAGCAGTTACTCGGGTCGGGGGCCTATCACAGATACGCAGTATTTT.